Shown below are 21 T cell receptor beta chains from a single sample sequenced in a study of blood T cell repertoires in COVID-19. Clones were read by immunoSEQ multiplex PCR, and TCRdb kept only the in-frame ones, dropping some. The sample lists some 260,000 clones; 80% to 90% were seen once. Material for sequencing was PBMCs or T cells enriched from blood (not recorded which). The receptors were sampled from a man aged 30-40 years with acute COVID-19.

In its sample, this clone was seen once. The J gene is TRBJ1-3, the V gene TRBV30, with 9 bases aligning to TRBD1. The CDR3 contains 14 residues. V shed 1 base, J shed 4 bases, and the junction held 2 bases outside the gene matches. Germline CDR1 reads GTSNPN; CDR2 reads SVGIG (reference sequence). The CDR3 bases are TGTGCCTGGAGTGCAGGACAGGGGGGAAACACCATATATTTT. Translating gives CAWSAGQGGNTIYF.

The rearrangement links TRBV6-5 to TRBJ2-7; D possibly corresponds to TRBD2 (5 bases). Germline V gene lookup returns CDR1 MNHEY and CDR2 SVGAGI. This CDR3 comprises 14 residues. Trimming removed 0 bases from V and 3 bases from J, with 9 bases in between. CDR3 residues: CASSYSTGNYEQYV. The CDR3 nucleotides read TGTGCCAGCAGTTACTCGACCGGGAACTACGAGCAGTACGTC.

In its sample, this clone was seen a few times. The CDR3 region is CASSDRQAGGYTF. DNA for the CDR3: TGTGCCAGCAGTGACAGACAGGCCGGGGGCTACACCTTC. This chain uses TRBV6-4 with TRBJ1-2; TRBD1 is a possible D gene (6 bases). Trimming removed 2 bases from V and 8 bases from J, with 12 bases in between. This CDR3 has 13 residues. The germline V gene encodes CDR1 MRHNA and CDR2 SNTAGT.

The rearrangement links TRBV29-1 to TRBJ2-2; D perhaps matches TRBD1 (5 bases). CDR1 is SQVTM, CDR2 ANQGSEA, per germline. The CDR3 length is 14 residues. Trimming pared 4 bases from V and 2 bases from J, leaving 11 bases between. The CDR3 is CSVVRQLNTGELFF. The CDR3 bases are TGCAGCGTTGTTCGACAGCTAAACACCGGGGAGCTGTTTTTT.

This clone showed up just once. Other DNA sequences from this sample encode an identical CDR3 as well. The CDR3 DNA follows: TGTGCCACCAGTGATGGGAGTTCAGATACGCAGTATTTT. Translated, it gives CATSDGSSDTQYF. The chain uses TRBV24-1 and TRBJ2-3; D is possibly TRBD2 (5 bases). This CDR3 is built from 13 residues. From germline, CDR1 is KGHDR and CDR2 SFDVKD. Trimming cost V 3 bases and J 4 bases, with 7 bases left between them.

This clone turned up a few times. The V call is TRBV7-8, the J call TRBJ2-3; 8 positions agree with TRBD2. Germline trimming cut 1 base from V and 2 bases from J; bases unmatched to any gene: 5. Germline lookup yields CDR1 SGHVS and CDR2 FQNEAQ. This CDR3 is 16 amino acids long. For the CDR3, the DNA is TGTGCCAGCAGCTTAGTTGGCGGGGGGATCACAGATACGCAGTATTTT. Translating gives CASSLVGGGITDTQYF.

V gene TRBV6-5 combines with J gene TRBJ2-2; tentatively, D is TRBD2 (5 bases). Trimming took 6 bases from V and 7 from J, leaving 6 bases between them. The CDR3 is 11 residues long. Germline loops: CDR1 MNHEY, CDR2 SVGAGI. As DNA, the CDR3 is TGTGCCAGCAGCGGACTCGGGGAGCTGTTTTTT. Translation: CASSGLGELFF.

The rearrangement links TRBV7-8 to TRBJ2-2; 9 bases align to TRBD2. With V trimmed by 5 bases and J by 5 bases, 9 bases remained unmatched. Per germline, CDR1 SGHVS and CDR2 FQNEAQ. This CDR3 region has 16 residues. The DNA of the CDR3 is TGTGCCAGCAGCGCCGGGCGGGAGGGACTTACCGGGGAGCTGTTTTTT. The encoded protein is CASSAGREGLTGELFF.

In its sample, this clone was seen once. A read error may account for a junction end that differs from germline. The rearrangement uses TRBV5-6 and TRBJ2-3, with a possible D match to TRBD1 (5 bases). CDR1 and CDR2 from the germline V gene are SGHDT and YYEEEE. The CDR3 totals 11 residues. CDR3 DNA: TGTGCCAGCAGCTTGGATGACAGTGGGGATTTT. It translates to CASSLDDSGDF. Based on the CDR3 plus reference TRBV5-6 and TRBJ2-3, the full variable domain is DAGVTQSPTHLIKTRGQQVTLRCSPKSGHDTVSWYQQALGQGPQFIFQYYEEEERQRGNFPDRFSGHQFPNYSSELNVNALLLGDSALYLCASSLDDSGDFGPGTRLTVL.

The CDR3 reads CATSEPGSLQSGANVLTF. The CDR3 nucleotides read TGTGCCACCAGTGAGCCCGGGAGTCTGCAATCTGGGGCCAACGTCCTGACTTTC. The genes are TRBV24-1 and TRBJ2-6, with D possibly matching TRBD2 (6 bases). CDR3 length: 18 residues. CDR1 KGHDR and CDR2 SFDVKD come from the germline V gene. Trimming took 4 bases from V and 1 from J, leaving 16 bases between them.

This clone has ten or more counts. The chain has TRBV27 and TRBJ2-7; possibly TRBD2 for D (6 bases). CDR1 is MNHEY, CDR2 SMNVEV, per germline (reference sequence). The germline V and J ends were trimmed by 4 bases and 1 base, with 11 bases remaining between them. The CDR3 has 14 amino acids. The CDR3 DNA reads TGTGCCAGCAGTTGGAGGACTACTTCCTACGAGCAGTACGTC. Residues: CASSWRTTSYEQYV.

V usage is TRBV2 and J usage is TRBJ1-1, with D perhaps TRBD1 (5 bases). In germline, CDR1 is SNHLY, CDR2 FYNNEI. V shed 7 bases and J shed 1 base, with 16 bases lying between them. This CDR3 is 15 amino acids long. The CDR3 region has the DNA TGTGCCAGCAATGACGAACAGGATGGGAACACTGAAGCTTTCTTT. It yields the protein CASNDEQDGNTEAFF.

This clone was seen a single time. The chain uses TRBV7-8 and TRBJ1-4, with D maybe TRBD1 (6 bases). Germline V gene data show CDR1 as SGHVS and CDR2 as FQNEAQ. V gave up 5 bases and J gave up 0 bases, with 28 bases separating them. The CDR3 spans 21 residues. The CDR3 spells CASSPPAGGGLRTSTNEKLFF. The CDR3, as DNA: TGTGCCAGCAGCCCCCCCGCTGGCGGGGGGCTTCGGACGTCAACTAATGAAAAACTGTTTTTT.

The genes are TRBV6-5 and TRBJ1-1; 7 nucleotides align to TRBD1. Germline V CDR1 and CDR2: MNHEY, SVGAGI. There are 12 residues in the CDR3. The V and J ends lost 7 bases and 8 bases, in that order; junction bases with no gene match: 7. CDR3 amino acids: CASKKKTGEAFF. CDR3 sequence (DNA): TGTGCCAGCAAAAAAAAGACAGGGGAAGCTTTCTTT.

This chain joins TRBV7-9 and TRBJ2-1; D remains ambiguous. The CDR3 extends over 12 amino acids. The germline V gene encodes CDR1 SEHNR and CDR2 FQNEAQ (reference sequence). V lost 5 bases and J 1 base, leaving 3 bases between the germline ends. The CDR3 reads CASSPSYNEQFF. DNA of the CDR3: TGTGCCAGCAGCCCTTCCTACAATGAGCAGTTCTTC.

The chain has TRBV6-5 and TRBJ1-3, with TRBD1 matching 8 bases. The germline V gene encodes CDR1 MNHEY and CDR2 SVGAGI. This CDR3 has 14 residues. Losses at the gene ends were 10 bases for V and 4 bases for J; bases not matched to a gene: 9. CDR3 region: CATSQGAGGNTIYF. In DNA, the CDR3 is TGTGCCACGAGTCAGGGGGCGGGGGGAAACACCATATATTTT.

The V gene is TRBV10-3, the J gene TRBJ2-3; TRBD2 matches 14 bases. With 5 bases clipped from V and 7 bases from J, the junction kept 5 bases outside the gene matches. The germline CDR1 and CDR2 sequences are ENHRY and SYGVKD. The CDR3 is 15 residues long. The CDR3 DNA follows: TGTGCCATCAGTAGGGGGACTAGCGGGGGCAATACGCAGTATTTT. Translating it yields CAISRGTSGGNTQYF.

The V call is TRBV10-3, the J call TRBJ2-1, with D possibly TRBD2 on 6 matching bases. This CDR3 has 14 residues. Germline CDR1 reads ENHRY; CDR2 reads SYGVKD. Between the trimmed V and J ends, which lost 3 bases and 5 bases, there was a span of 11 bases. CDR3 DNA: TGTGCCATCAGTGATGGTAGCGGCCACAATGAGCAGTTCTTC. Its translation: CAISDGSGHNEQFF.

The chain carries TRBV18 and TRBJ2-2; TRBD1 matches at 7 bases. From germline, CDR1 is KGHSH and CDR2 LQKENI. There are 16 residues in the CDR3. J lost 4 bases, V lost 3 bases, and 8 bases had no gene match. This CDR3 reads CASSPVGTVATGELFF. The CDR3 nucleotides are TGTGCCAGCTCACCGGTCGGGACAGTAGCCACCGGGGAGCTGTTTTTT.

The chain combines TRBV5-8 with TRBJ1-2; the match to TRBD1 covers 7 bases. Trimming removed 7 bases from V and 0 bases from J; junction bases left unmatched: 9. The CDR3 sequence is 15 residues long. Germline CDR1 and CDR2: SGHTS and YDEGEE. CDR3 sequence: CASANRQGANYGYTF. The CDR3 nucleotides read TGTGCCAGCGCGAATAGACAGGGAGCTAACTATGGCTACACCTTC.

The J gene is TRBJ2-7, the V gene TRBV7-4; the D gene is possibly TRBD2 (5 bases). The CDR3 sequence is 13 residues long. CDR1 and CDR2 (germline): SGHVT, SQSDAQ. Trimming left V 3 bases short and J 3 bases short, with 9 bases between. CDR3 nucleotides: TGTGCCAGCAGCTTTGGACTCTACTACGAGCAGTACGTC. Protein product: CASSFGLYYEQYV.